This T cell receptor beta chain was sequenced during a study of somatic mutations in cytotoxic T cells in rheumatoid arthritis. Study-wide background: Flow sorting yielded some V beta antibody-stained T-cell populations at nearly 100% purity, among them V beta1+ cells sequenced for TCRB. Findings and caveats of the study: The antigen targets of the expanded CD8+ clones lacked identification.

Regarding this clone: The antigen is not known.

Female donors made up around half of the healthy controls, blood donors whose median age was about 56 years (range about 21-75). Researchers isolated CD4+ and CD8+ cells by positive magnetic bead selection and then checked their purity by flow cytometry. Libraries were prepared by immunoSEQ multiplex PCR; TCRdb keeps only in-frame clonotypes and omits some of them. The sample has 13,000 or so clones; roughly four fifths are singletons. Germline trimming cut 7 bases from V and 7 bases from J; bases unmatched to any gene: 5. Germline V gene sequence: CDR1 MDHEN, CDR2 SYDVKM. This CDR3 region has 13 residues.

The receptor comes from a woman aged 55 to 70 in good health. The sample consisted of CD8+ T cells sorted from blood. V is TRBV28 and J is TRBJ2-1; TRBD1 matches at 9 bases. The CDR3: CASNRGPGNEQFF. CDR3 coding DNA: TGTGCCAGCAACAGGGGGCCAGGGAATGAGCAGTTCTTC.